This T cell receptor (beta chain) was documented in a study of blood T cell repertoires in COVID-19. Study at large: Italy, Spain and the United States were the sources of the convalescent and acute COVID-19 samples.

The CDR3 has 15 residues. The germline V gene encodes CDR1 SNHLY and CDR2 FYNNEI. Trimming took 3 bases from V and 10 from J; bases not matched to a gene: 11. The table came from immunoSEQ multiplex PCR; TCRdb's copy has only in-frame clones and leaves some out. Among about 330,000 clones listed, roughly nine tenths were seen once. The study drew participants aged about 18 to 89 years from fewer than 30 US areas. Participants were placed into cohorts based on the clinical history they reported. The sequenced material came from PBMCs or T cells enriched from blood (not recorded which). The rearrangement uses TRBV2 and TRBJ2-1; 8 nucleotides match TRBD1. This TCR came from a woman aged 25 to 39 who had recovered from COVID-19. The CDR3 protein is CASSDRQGALGEQFF. CDR3 DNA sequence: TGTGCCAGCAGTGATAGGCAGGGGGCTTTGGGAGAGCAGTTCTTC.